This TCR beta chain was captured by sequencing in a study of spatial heterogeneity in lung cancer. Noted time point: blood at routine non-recurrence follow-up after resection. Unsorted whole RNA from tumor, nontumor lung or frozen PBMC underwent sequencing. MiXCR, run by TCRdb on the 5' RACE reads, gives a single entry per CDR3 protein. The data show about 52,000 distinct CDR3 sequences, roughly 7% seen once. This clonotype was counted ten times or more. The source material was PBMCs, sampled at follow-up. The sequence derives from a female donor with early-stage non-small cell lung cancer.

The CDR3 protein is CSADRAGYGYTF. CDR3 nucleotides: TGCAGTGCTGACAGGGCCGGCTATGGCTACACCTTC. This sequence joins TRBV20-1 and TRBJ1-2, with TRBD1 matching 7 bases. Trimming took 5 bases from V and 4 from J; bases not matched to a gene: 4. Germline CDR1 DFQATT, CDR2 SNEGSKA (reference sequence). This CDR3 region has 12 residues.